The entry that follows covers one T cell receptor (beta chain) sequence. Its antigen is undetermined. One end of the junction is discordant with germline, which a read error may explain. The data are from a study of blood T cells in healthy people across ages. Per-sample PBMC isolation yielded at least 6.5 million cells. General study results and limits: The lack of PBMC sorting stopped any conclusive naive versus antigen-experienced comparison.

Through a sample-barcoded 5' primer and a J-beta primer mix, a second PCR was run for roughly 6 to 11 cycles. TCRdb used MiXCR to reprocess the 5' RACE reads, holding one entry per CDR3 protein. The table shows about 730,000 distinct CDR3 sequences, with 35% to 45% occurring only once. This TCR was sampled from a woman aged 60 to 75 in good health. Sequenced material: blood.

The CDR3 bases are TGCGCCGGCAGCTTGGAACCCGGGACAGGGCCCTACGAGCAGTACTTC. It codes for CAGSLEPGTGPYEQYF. The rearrangement joins TRBV5-1 to TRBJ2-7, with 9 bases identical to TRBD1. This CDR3 region has 16 residues. Germline-derived CDR1 and CDR2 are SGHRS and YFSETQ.